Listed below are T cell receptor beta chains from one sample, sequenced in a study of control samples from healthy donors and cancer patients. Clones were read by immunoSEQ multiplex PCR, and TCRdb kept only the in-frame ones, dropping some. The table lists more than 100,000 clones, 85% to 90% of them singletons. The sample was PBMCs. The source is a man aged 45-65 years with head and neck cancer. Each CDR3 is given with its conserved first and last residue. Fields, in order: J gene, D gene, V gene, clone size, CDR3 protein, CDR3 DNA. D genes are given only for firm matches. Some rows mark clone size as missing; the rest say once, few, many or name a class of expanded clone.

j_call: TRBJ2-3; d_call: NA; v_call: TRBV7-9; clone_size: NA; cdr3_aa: CASSLGQSTDTQYF; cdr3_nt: TGTGCCAGCAGCTTAGGCCAGAGCACAGATACGCAGTATTTT
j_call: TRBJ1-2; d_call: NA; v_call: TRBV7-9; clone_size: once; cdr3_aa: CASSFGIPVYGYTF; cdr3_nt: TGTGCCAGCAGCTTCGGGATTCCAGTCTATGGCTACACCTTC
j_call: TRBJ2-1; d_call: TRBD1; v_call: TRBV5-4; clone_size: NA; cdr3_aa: CASSLPGQGASREQFF; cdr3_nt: TGTGCCAGCAGCTTGCCGGGACAGGGGGCTTCGCGTGAGCAGTTCTTC
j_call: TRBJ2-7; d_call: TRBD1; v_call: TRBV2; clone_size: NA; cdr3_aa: CASSWDRGSLGEQYF; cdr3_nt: TGTGCCAGCAGTTGGGACAGGGGGAGTTTGGGGGAGCAGTACTTC
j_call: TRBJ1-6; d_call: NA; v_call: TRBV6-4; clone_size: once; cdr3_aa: CASSDSNGIGIRTDSPLHF; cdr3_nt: TGTGCCAGCAGTGACTCGAACGGGATAGGGATAAGGACGGATTCACCCCTCCACTTT
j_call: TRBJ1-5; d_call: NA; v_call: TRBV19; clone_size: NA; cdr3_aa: CASTGRSNQPQHF; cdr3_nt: TGTGCCAGTACAGGGAGGAGCAATCAGCCCCAGCATTTT
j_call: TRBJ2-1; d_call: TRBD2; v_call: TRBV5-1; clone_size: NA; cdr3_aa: CASSPGTSGGARNEQFF; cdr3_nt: TGCGCCAGCAGCCCCGGGACTAGCGGGGGGGCCCGCAATGAGCAGTTCTTC
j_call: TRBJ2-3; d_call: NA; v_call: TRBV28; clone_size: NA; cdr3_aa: CASRKAADTQYF; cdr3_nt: TGTGCCAGCAGGAAGGCGGCAGATACGCAGTATTTT
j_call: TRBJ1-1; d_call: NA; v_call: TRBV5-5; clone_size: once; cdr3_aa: CASSWTGARNTEAFF; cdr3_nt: TGTGCCAGCAGCTGGACGGGGGCACGGAACACTGAAGCTTTCTTT
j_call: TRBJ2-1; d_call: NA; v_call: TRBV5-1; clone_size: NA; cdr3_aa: CASSLPAGTYNEQFF; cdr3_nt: TGCGCCAGCAGCTTGCCAGCTGGCACCTACAATGAGCAGTTCTTC
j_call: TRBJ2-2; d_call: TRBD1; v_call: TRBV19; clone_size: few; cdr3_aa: CASSIRDREQAGELFF; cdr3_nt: TGTGCCAGTAGTATACGGGACAGGGAACAAGCCGGGGAGCTGTTTTTT
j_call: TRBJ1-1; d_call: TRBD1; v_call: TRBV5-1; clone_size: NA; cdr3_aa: CASTIDTGQKEAFF; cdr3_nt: TGCGCCAGCACCATTGACACGGGACAGAAAGAAGCTTTCTTT
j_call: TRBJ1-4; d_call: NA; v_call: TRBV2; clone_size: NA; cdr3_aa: CAGGGLSTNEKLFF; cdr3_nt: TGTGCCGGAGGGGGTCTTTCAACTAATGAAAAACTGTTTTTT
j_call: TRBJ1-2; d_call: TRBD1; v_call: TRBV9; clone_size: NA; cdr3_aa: CASSVFGTARYGYTF; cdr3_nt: TGTGCCAGCAGCGTCTTCGGGACAGCCCGCTATGGCTACACCTTC
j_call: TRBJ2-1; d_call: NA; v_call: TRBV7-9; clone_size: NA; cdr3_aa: CASSTGPTGEQFF; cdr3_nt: TGTGCCAGCAGTACGGGACCCACAGGAGAGCAGTTCTTC
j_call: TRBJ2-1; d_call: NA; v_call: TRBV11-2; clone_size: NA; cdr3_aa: CASSLGRERNEQFF; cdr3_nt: TGTGCCAGCAGCTTAGGACGGGAAAGGAATGAGCAGTTCTTC
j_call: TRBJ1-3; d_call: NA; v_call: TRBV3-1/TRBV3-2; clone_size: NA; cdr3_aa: CASSQALYSGNTIYF; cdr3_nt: TGTGCCAGCAGCCAAGCCCTTTACTCTGGAAACACCATATATTTT
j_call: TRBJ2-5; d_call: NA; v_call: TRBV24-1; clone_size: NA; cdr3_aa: CATSVADGSQETQYF; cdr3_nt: TGTGCCACCAGTGTTGCGGACGGCTCCCAAGAGACCCAGTACTTC
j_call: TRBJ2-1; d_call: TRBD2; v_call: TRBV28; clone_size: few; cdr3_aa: CASSSSSGGGYFYNEQFF; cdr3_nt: TGTGCCAGCAGTTCGTCTAGCGGGGGGGGCTACTTTTACAATGAGCAGTTCTTC
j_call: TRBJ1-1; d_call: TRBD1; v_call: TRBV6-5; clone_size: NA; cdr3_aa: CASSYSRTGSTEAFF; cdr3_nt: TGTGCCAGCAGTTACTCAAGGACAGGAAGCACTGAAGCTTTCTTT
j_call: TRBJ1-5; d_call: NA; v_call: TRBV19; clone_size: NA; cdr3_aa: CASRAWGNQPQHF; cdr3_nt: TGTGCCAGTAGGGCATGGGGAAATCAGCCCCAGCATTTT
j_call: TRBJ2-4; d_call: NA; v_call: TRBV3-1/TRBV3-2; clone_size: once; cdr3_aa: CASSSRAIENIQYF; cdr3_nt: TGTGCCAGCAGCTCCAGGGCTATAGAAAACATTCAGTACTTC
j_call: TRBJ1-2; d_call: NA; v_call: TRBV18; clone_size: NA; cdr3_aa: CASSPRTGAGNYGYTF; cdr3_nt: TGTGCCAGCTCACCTCGAACGGGGGCAGGAAACTATGGCTACACCTTC
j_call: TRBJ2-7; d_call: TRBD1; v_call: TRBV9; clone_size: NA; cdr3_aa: CASSSGQGLTYEQYF; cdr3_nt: TGTGCCAGCAGCTCCGGACAGGGCCTTACCTACGAGCAGTACTTC
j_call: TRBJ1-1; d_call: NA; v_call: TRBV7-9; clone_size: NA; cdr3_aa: CASSFRGNTEAFF; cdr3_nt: TGTGCCAGCAGCTTCAGGGGCAACACTGAAGCTTTCTTT
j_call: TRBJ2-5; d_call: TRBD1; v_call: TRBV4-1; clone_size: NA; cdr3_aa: CASSQGQGARETQYF; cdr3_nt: TGCGCCAGCAGCCAAGGGCAGGGGGCGCGGGAGACCCAGTACTTC
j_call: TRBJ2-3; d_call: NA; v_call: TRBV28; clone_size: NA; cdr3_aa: CASSLLSGEADTQYF; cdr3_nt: TGTGCCAGCAGTTTATTATCAGGGGAGGCAGATACGCAGTATTTT
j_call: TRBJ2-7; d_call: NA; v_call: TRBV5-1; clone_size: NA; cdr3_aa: CASSQMPGRDEQYF; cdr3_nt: TGCGCCAGCAGCCAAATGCCGGGAAGGGACGAGCAGTACTTC
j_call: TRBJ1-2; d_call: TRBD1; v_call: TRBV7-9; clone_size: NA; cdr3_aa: CASSLGQGNYGYTF; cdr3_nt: TGTGCCAGCAGCTTAGGACAGGGGAACTATGGCTACACCTTC
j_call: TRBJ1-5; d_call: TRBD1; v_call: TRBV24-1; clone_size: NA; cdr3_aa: CATSDPGGPGNQPQHF; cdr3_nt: TGTGCCACCAGTGATCCAGGGGGCCCGGGCAATCAGCCCCAGCATTTT
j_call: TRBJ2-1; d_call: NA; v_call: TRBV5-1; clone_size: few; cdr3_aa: CASSLGPSKHNEQFF; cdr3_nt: TGCGCCAGCAGCTTGGGCCCTAGCAAGCACAATGAGCAGTTCTTC
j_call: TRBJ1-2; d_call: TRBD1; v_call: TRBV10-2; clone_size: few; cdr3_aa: CASSKQGARGYGYTF; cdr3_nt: TGCGCCAGCAGTAAACAGGGGGCGCGGGGCTATGGCTACACCTTC
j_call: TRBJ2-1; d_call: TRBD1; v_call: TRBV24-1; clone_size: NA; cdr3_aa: CATSPRDRGVYEQFF; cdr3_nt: TGTGCCACCTCACCTCGGGACAGGGGCGTTTATGAGCAGTTCTTC
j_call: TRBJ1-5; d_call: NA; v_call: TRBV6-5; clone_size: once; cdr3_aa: CASSYDRTQPQHF; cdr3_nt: TGTGCCAGCAGTTATGACAGGACCCAGCCCCAGCATTTT
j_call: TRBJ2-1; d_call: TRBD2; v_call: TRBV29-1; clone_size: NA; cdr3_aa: CSVALGTSGYNEQFF; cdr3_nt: TGCAGCGTTGCCCTCGGGACTAGCGGCTACAATGAGCAGTTCTTC
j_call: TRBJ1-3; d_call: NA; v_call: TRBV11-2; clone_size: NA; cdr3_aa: CASSLTPTIYF; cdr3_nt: TGTGCCAGCAGCTTAACCCCCACCATATATTTT
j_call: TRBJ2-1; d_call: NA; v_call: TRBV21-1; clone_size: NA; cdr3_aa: CASSNGLAGGQQFF; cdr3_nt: TGTGCCAGCAGCAACGGACTAGCGGGAGGGCAGCAGTTCTTC
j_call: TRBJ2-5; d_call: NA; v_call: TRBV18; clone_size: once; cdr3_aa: CASSPTRGGETQYF; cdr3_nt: TGTGCCAGCTCACCCACGAGGGGTGGAGAGACCCAGTACTTC
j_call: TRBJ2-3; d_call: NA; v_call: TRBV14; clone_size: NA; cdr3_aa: CASSLRHASTDTQYF; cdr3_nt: TGTGCCAGCAGCCTCCGACATGCAAGCACAGATACGCAGTATTTT
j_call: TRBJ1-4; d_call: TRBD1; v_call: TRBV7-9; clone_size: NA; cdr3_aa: CASSFQLRGLGEKLFF; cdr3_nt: TGTGCCAGCAGCTTCCAGCTCAGGGGGCTCGGCGAAAAACTGTTTTTT
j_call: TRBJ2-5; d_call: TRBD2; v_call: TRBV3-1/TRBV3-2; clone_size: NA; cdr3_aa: CASSPTSGSLAQYF; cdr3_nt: TGTGCCAGCAGCCCCACTAGCGGGAGTCTGGCCCAGTACTTC
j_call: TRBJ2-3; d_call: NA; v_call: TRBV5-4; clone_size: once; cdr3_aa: CASSLGGGGTDTQYF; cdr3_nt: TGTGCCAGCAGCTTGGGCGGGGGCGGCACAGATACGCAGTATTTT
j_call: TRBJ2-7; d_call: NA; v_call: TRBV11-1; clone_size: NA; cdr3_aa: CASSPSDAGLYEQYF; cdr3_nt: TGTGCCAGCAGCCCATCCGATGCCGGTCTCTACGAGCAGTACTTC
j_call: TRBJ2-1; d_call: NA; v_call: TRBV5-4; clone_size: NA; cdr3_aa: CASSLGTATYNEQFF; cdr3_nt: TGTGCCAGCAGCCTAGGGACTGCGACCTACAATGAGCAGTTCTTC